This entry concerns a single T cell receptor beta chain. Its matching antigen is unknown. The record originates from a study of vaccination and CD4 T cells after COVID-19. Study background: Sampling post-COVID took place a median 101 days after diagnosis (range 35 to 161). Study-wide findings and caveats: A median of around 86% of reactive clones, in convalescent patients, became evident only post-vaccination.

Indicated treatment: roughly 11-day PBMC culture with coronavirus spike peptide pools or control peptides (ViraFEST assay). V lost 1 base, J lost 0 bases, and 16 bases lay in between. Germline V lookup: CDR1 MDHEN, CDR2 SYDVKM. CDR3 size: 18 residues. With the Oncomine TCR Beta short-read assay, DNA from cultured CD4+ T cells was sequenced. TCRdb analysed the PCR reads with MiXCR anew, one entry per CDR3 protein. The sample carries about 21,000 distinct CDR3 sequences, 70% recorded once. V gene TRBV28 combines with J gene TRBJ1-5, with a possible D match to TRBD1 (5 bases). The sequence came from a human donor who had recovered from COVID-19. The sequenced sample consisted of CD4+ T cells from blood, cultured in vitro. The CDR3 DNA reads TGTGCCAGCAGTTTATTACCCGGGGGAGCCTATAGCAATCAGCCCCAGCATTTT. Translation: CASSLLPGGAYSNQPQHF.